The 10 T cell receptor beta chains presented below share a single source sample, sequenced in a study of molecular identifiers for immune sequencing clone quantification. TCRdb re-analysed the PCR reads in MiXCR, keeping a single row per CDR3 protein. The sample consists of 65,000 or so distinct CDR3 sequences, 18% of them appearing once. Material for sequencing was naive CD8+ T cells from blood, with Jurkat cell RNA spiked in. Noted subset: FACS-sorted CD8+CD4-CCR7+CD45RA+ naive T cells. These TCRs come from a human donor in good health. Some libraries in this study had Jurkat cell RNA spiked in.

Comments on this clonotype: Being one base from a much bigger clone, this may be a read error. The genes are TRBV20-1 and TRBJ2-5, with D possibly TRBD1 on 6 matching bases. The CDR3 is 16 amino acids. The ends were cut back, 0 bases at V and 1 base at J, with 15 bases in the middle. Per germline, CDR1 DFQATT and CDR2 SNEGSKA (reference sequence). CDR3 nucleotides: TGCAGTGCTAGAGAACAGCTGGACAGAGCCCAAGAGACCCAGTACTTC. Its protein is CSAREQLDRAQETQYF.

This clonotype was seen only a few times. The V call is TRBV12-5, the J call TRBJ2-5; TRBD2 agrees at 16 bases. J gave up 4 bases and V 1 base, and 6 bases lay outside the gene matches. The CDR3 sequence is 18 residues long. The germline CDR1 and CDR2 sequences are LGHNT and FRNRAP. CDR3: CASGLDPGLAGGVETQYF. CDR3 DNA: TGTGCTAGTGGTTTGGACCCGGGACTAGCGGGAGGGGTAGAGACCCAGTACTTC.

This clonotype has a handful of counts. The genes are TRBV20-1 and TRBJ2-3; a weak D match, TRBD2 (7 bases). The CDR3 is 15 amino acids. The germline gives CDR1 DFQATT, CDR2 SNEGSKA (reference sequence). The germline V and J ends were trimmed by 4 bases and 1 base, with 15 bases remaining between them. The CDR3 region is CSAKGGSVRTDTQYF. The CDR3 coding sequence is TGCAGTGCTAAGGGGGGGAGCGTACGCACAGATACGCAGTATTTT.

The chain is built from TRBV5-4 and TRBJ2-7; TRBD2 is a possible D gene (6 bases). CDR1 and CDR2 from the germline V gene are SGHNT and YYREEE (reference sequence). The CDR3 runs to 14 residues. Trimming took off 6 bases at V and 4 bases at J, with 17 bases between the two ends. Here the CDR3 reads CASTSTGSPYEQYF. Written as DNA, the CDR3 is TGTGCCAGCACCTCTACCGGGAGCCCATACGAGCAGTACTTC.

This clonotype has ten or more counts. J is TRBJ2-3 and V is TRBV6-5; TRBD2 aligns across 7 bases. The junction had 7 bases not matched to a gene; V was cut back by 4 bases and J by 0 bases. Germline V CDR1 and CDR2: MNHEY, SVGAGI. This CDR3 contains 16 residues. The CDR3 protein is CASSLLLSGSTDTQYF. CDR3 bases: TGTGCCAGCAGTTTACTCCTTAGCGGGAGCACAGATACGCAGTATTTT.

The table lists this clonotype with many counts. The gene calls are TRBV19 and TRBJ2-7; 10 positions agree with TRBD1. Losses at the gene ends were 5 bases for V and 6 bases for J; bases not matched to a gene: 7. The CDR3 length is 14 residues. Germline lookup yields CDR1 LNHDA and CDR2 SQIVND (reference sequence). CDR3 amino acids: CASSWTGGRSEQYF. The CDR3 DNA sequence: TGTGCCAGTAGTTGGACAGGGGGTAGGAGCGAGCAGTACTTC.

This clonotype has ten or more counts. The V call is TRBV11-2, the J call TRBJ2-7; TRBD1 is a possible D gene (5 bases). CDR3 length: 13 residues. The V end was cut by 1 base, the J end by 7 bases, with 11 bases between. Germline CDR1 and CDR2: SGHAT and FQNNGV. CDR3 sequence: CASSLGQSREQYF. For the CDR3, the DNA is TGTGCCAGCAGCTTAGGACAGTCCAGAGAGCAGTACTTC. Using reference TRBV11-2 and TRBJ2-7 for the parts outside the CDR3, the full variable domain is EAGVAQSPRYKIIEKRQSVAFWCNPISGHATLYWYQQILGQGPKLLIQFQNNGVVDDSQLPKDRFSAERLKGVDSTLKIQPAKLEDSAVYLCASSLGQSREQYFGPGTRLTVT.

This clonotype was detected many times. This chain connects TRBV12-3 or TRBV12-4 to TRBJ1-4; D might be TRBD1 (6 bases). V was trimmed by 7 bases and J by 2 bases, leaving 11 bases between them. This CDR3 is 14 amino acids long. This CDR3 reads CASTTGLTNEKLFF. In DNA, the CDR3 is TGTGCCAGCACCACAGGGCTGACTAATGAAAAACTGTTTTTT.

The CDR3 DNA reads TGTGCCAGCAGTACCCTCGAGCGGGAGGGTTCCAATGAGCAGTTCTTC. It yields the protein CASSTLEREGSNEQFF. This rearrangement joins TRBV27 to TRBJ2-1; 10 bases line up with TRBD2. V dropped 5 bases and J dropped 6; count of bases not matched to a gene: 10. Germline V gives CDR1 MNHEY, CDR2 SMNVEV (reference sequence). The CDR3 has 16 residues.

The rearrangement uses TRBV27 and TRBJ2-3, with no clear D. The length of the CDR3 is 16 residues. Germline CDR1 MNHEY, CDR2 SMNVEV (reference sequence). Trimming removed 5 bases at V and 4 bases at J, with 19 bases between. Written as DNA, the CDR3 is TGTGCCAGCAGTCCCCTGGAGTTGGAAGCCGCAGATACGCAGTATTTT. Its translation: CASSPLELEAADTQYF.